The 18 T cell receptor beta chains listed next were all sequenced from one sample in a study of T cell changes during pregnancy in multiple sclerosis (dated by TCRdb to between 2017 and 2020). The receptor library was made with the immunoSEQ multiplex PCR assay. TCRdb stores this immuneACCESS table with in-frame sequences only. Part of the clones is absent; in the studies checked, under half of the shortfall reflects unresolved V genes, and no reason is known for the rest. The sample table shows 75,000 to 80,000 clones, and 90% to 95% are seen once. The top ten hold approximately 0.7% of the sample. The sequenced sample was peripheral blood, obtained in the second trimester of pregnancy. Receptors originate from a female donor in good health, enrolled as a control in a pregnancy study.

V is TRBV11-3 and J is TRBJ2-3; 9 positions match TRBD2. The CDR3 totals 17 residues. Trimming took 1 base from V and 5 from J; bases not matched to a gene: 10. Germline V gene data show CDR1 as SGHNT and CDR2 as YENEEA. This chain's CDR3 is CASSLAAGGARGDTQYF. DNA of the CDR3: TGTGCCAGCAGCTTAGCAGCGGGGGGCGCCCGGGGAGATACGCAGTATTTT.

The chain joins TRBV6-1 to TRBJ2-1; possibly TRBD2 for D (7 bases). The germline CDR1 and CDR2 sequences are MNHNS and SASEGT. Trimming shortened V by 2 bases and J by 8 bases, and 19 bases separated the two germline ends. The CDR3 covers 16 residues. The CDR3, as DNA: TGTGCCAGCAGTGAACTTGAACGGGGGGCCCTCGATGAGCAGTTCTTC. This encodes CASSELERGALDEQFF.

The CDR3 coding sequence is TGTGCCAGCAGTCGTAGGGGGTATGGCTACACCTTC. It translates to CASSRRGYGYTF. The chain links TRBV27 to TRBJ1-2, with D possibly TRBD1 on 6 matching bases. CDR3 length: 12 residues. V shed 5 bases and J shed 5 bases, with 9 bases lying between them. Germline loops: CDR1 MNHEY, CDR2 SMNVEV (reference sequence).

The CDR3 DNA follows: TGCGCCAGCAGCGTTGACAGGGGGGAGACCCAGTACTTC. It is translated as CASSVDRGETQYF. The chain carries TRBV5-1 and TRBJ2-5; 9 bases are a match to TRBD1. V dropped 4 bases and J dropped 5; count of bases not matched to a gene: 3. The V gene's germline CDR1 is SGHRS and CDR2 YFSETQ. The CDR3 is made up of 13 amino acids.

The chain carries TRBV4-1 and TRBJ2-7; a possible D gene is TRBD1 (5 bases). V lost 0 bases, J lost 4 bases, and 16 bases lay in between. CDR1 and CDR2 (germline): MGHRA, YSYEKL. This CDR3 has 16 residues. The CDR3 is CASSQEKAGRAYEQYF. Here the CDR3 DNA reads TGCGCCAGCAGCCAAGAGAAGGCCGGCAGGGCGTACGAGCAGTACTTC.

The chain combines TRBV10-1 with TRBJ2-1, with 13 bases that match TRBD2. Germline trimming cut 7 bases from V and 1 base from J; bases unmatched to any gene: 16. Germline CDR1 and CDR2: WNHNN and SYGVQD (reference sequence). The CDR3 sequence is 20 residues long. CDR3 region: CASTALTTSGGLGSYNEQFF. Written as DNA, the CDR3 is TGCGCCAGCACCGCCCTAACGACTAGCGGGGGGCTAGGATCCTACAATGAGCAGTTCTTC.

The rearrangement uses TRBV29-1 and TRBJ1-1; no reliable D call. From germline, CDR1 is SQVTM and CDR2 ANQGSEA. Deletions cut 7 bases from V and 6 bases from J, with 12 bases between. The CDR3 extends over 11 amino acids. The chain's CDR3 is CSAHSNPEAFF. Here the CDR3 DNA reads TGCAGCGCTCACTCAAACCCTGAAGCTTTCTTT.

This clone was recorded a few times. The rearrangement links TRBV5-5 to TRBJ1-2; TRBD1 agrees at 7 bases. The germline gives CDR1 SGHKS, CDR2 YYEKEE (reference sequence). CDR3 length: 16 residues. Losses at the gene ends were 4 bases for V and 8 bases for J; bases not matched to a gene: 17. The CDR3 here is CASSLLDFDRAPGYTF. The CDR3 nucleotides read TGTGCCAGCAGCCTATTAGATTTCGACAGGGCCCCAGGCTACACCTTC. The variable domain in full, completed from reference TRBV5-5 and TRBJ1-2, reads DAGVTQSPTHLIKTRGQQVTLRCSPISGHKSVSWYQQVLGQGPQFIFQYYEKEERGRGNFPDRFSARQFPNYSSELNVNALLLGDSALYLCASSLLDFDRAPGYTFGSGTRLTVV.

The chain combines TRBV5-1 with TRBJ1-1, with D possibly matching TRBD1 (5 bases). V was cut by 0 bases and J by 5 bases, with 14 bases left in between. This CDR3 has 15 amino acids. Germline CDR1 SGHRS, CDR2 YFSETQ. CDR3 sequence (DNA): TGCGCCAGCAGCTTGGATGGCAGGGAAGAGACTGAAGCTTTCTTT. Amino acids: CASSLDGREETEAFF.

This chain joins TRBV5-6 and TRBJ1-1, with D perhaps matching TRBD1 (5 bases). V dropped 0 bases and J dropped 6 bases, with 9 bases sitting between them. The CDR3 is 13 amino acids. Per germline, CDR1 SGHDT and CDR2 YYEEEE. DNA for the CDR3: TGTGCCAGCAGCTTGGAACGCAGGGCTGAAGCTTTCTTT. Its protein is CASSLERRAEAFF.

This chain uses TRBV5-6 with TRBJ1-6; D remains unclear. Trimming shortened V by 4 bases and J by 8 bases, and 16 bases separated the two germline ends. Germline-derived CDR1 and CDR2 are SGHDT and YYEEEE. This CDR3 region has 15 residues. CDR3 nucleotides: TGTGCCAGCAGCGGGTTCGGCGGTACCCATTCACCCCTCCACTTT. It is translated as CASSGFGGTHSPLHF.

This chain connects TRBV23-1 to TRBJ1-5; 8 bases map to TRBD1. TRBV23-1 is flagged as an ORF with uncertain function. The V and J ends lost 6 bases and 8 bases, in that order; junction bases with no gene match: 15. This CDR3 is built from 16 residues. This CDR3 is CASRPRFFRGQEPQHF. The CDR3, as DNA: TGCGCCAGCAGGCCGCGATTCTTCAGGGGGCAGGAGCCCCAGCATTTT.

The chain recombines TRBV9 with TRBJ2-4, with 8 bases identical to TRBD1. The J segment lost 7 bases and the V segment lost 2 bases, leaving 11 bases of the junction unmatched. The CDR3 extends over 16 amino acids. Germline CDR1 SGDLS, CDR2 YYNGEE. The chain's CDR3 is CASSVYPGGADNIQYF. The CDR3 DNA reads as TGTGCCAGCAGCGTTTACCCAGGGGGCGCGGATAACATTCAGTACTTC.

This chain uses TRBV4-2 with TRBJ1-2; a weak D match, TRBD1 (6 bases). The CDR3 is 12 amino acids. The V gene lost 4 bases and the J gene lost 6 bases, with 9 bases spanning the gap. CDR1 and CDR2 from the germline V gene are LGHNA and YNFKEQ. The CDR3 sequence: CASSPTGNGYTF. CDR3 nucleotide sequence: TGTGCCAGCAGCCCTACAGGGAATGGCTACACCTTC.

The CDR3 DNA is TGCGCCAGCAGCACAGGGGTGTCTTATAATTCACCCCTCCACTTT. Its translation is CASSTGVSYNSPLHF. The V and J genes are TRBV4-1 and TRBJ1-6; 7 nucleotides match TRBD1. Germline trimming cut 5 bases from V and 4 bases from J; bases unmatched to any gene: 5. Germline assignment: CDR1 MGHRA and CDR2 YSYEKL. CDR3 length equals 15 residues.

CDR3 protein: CASRPTGAMNTEAFF. In DNA form, the CDR3 reads TGTGCCAGTAGGCCGACAGGGGCCATGAACACTGAAGCTTTCTTT. The chain links TRBV19 to TRBJ1-1; 8 bases line up with TRBD1. This CDR3 region has 15 residues. Per the germline V gene, CDR1 is LNHDA and CDR2 is SQIVND (reference sequence). V was pared by 6 bases and J by 0 bases, with 6 bases of the junction left unmatched.

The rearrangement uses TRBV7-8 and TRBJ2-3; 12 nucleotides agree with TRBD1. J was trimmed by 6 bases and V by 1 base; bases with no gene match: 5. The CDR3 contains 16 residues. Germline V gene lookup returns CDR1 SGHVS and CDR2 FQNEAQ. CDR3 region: CASSLVGTGGVDTQYF. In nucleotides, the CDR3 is TGTGCCAGCAGCTTAGTAGGGACAGGGGGCGTTGATACGCAGTATTTT.

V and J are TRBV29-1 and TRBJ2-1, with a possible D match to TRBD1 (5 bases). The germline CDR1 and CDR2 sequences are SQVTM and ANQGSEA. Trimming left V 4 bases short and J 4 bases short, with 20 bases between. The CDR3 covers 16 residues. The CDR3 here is CSVVKVLGQAYNEQFF. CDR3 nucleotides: TGCAGCGTTGTTAAGGTCTTGGGGCAGGCTTACAATGAGCAGTTCTTC.